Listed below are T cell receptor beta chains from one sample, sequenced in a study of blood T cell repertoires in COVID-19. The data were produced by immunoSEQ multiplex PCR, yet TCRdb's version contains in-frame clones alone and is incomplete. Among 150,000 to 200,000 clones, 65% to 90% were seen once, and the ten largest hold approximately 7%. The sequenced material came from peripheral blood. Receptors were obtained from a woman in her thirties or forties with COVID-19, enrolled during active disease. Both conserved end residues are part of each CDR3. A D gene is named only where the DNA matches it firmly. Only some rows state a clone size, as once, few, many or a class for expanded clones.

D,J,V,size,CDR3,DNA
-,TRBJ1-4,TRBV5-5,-,CASSLVGSEKLFF,TGTGCCAGCAGCTTGGTCGGGTCTGAAAAACTGTTTTTT
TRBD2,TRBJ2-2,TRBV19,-,CASAQTSAPGELFF,TGTGCCAGCGCCCAGACTAGCGCCCCCGGGGAGCTGTTTTTT
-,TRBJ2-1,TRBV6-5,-,CAIRRSSYNEQFF,TGTGCCATCCGCAGAAGTTCCTACAATGAGCAGTTCTTC
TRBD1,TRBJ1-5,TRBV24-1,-,CATSRTGDNQPQHF,TGTGCCACCAGCAGGACAGGTGACAATCAGCCCCAGCATTTT
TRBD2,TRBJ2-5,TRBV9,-,CASSPGIAGGQETQYF,TGTGCCAGCAGCCCCGGGATAGCGGGGGGCCAAGAGACCCAGTACTTC
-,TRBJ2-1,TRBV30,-,CACSGVYNEQFF,TGTGCCTGCTCGGGGGTTTACAATGAGCAGTTCTTC
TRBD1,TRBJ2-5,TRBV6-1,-,CASSDSADRGGKTQYF,TGTGCCAGCAGTGATAGTGCAGACAGGGGTGGGAAGACCCAGTACTTC
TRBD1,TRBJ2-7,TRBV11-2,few,CASSPLGTGTYEQYF,TGTGCCAGCAGCCCCCTCGGGACAGGGACCTACGAGCAGTACTTC
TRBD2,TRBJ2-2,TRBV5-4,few,CAFPGLAGVAGELFF,TGTGCGTTCCCGGGACTAGCGGGAGTAGCCGGGGAGCTGTTTTTT
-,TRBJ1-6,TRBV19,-,CASSPGGMSSPLHF,TGTGCCAGCTCCCCCGGGGGAATGAGTTCACCCCTCCACTTT
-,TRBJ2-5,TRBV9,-,CASSVIAGGTQYF,TGTGCCAGCAGCGTAATTGCCGGAGGGACCCAGTACTTC
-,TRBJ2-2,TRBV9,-,CASRGREANTGELFF,TGTGCCAGCAGAGGAAGAGAGGCGAACACCGGGGAGCTGTTTTTT
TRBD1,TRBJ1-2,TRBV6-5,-,CASRYRTGNYGYTF,TGTGCCAGCAGATACCGGACAGGCAACTATGGCTACACCTTC
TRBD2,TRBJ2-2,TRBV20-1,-,CSARVSGRWTGELFF,TGCAGTGCTCGTGTTAGCGGGAGGTGGACCGGGGAGCTGTTTTTT
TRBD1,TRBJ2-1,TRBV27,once,CASSQGTGAYNEQFF,TGTGCCAGCAGTCAAGGGACAGGGGCCTACAATGAGCAGTTCTTC
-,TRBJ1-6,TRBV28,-,CASSSLRYNSPLHF,TGTGCCAGCAGTTCCCTGAGGTATAATTCACCCCTCCACTTT
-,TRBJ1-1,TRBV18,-,CASSPVVRNTEAFF,TGTGCCAGCTCACCAGTCGTGAGGAACACTGAAGCTTTCTTT
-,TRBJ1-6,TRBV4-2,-,CASSFERGTAYNSPLHF,TGTGCCAGCAGCTTCGAGAGGGGGACGGCATATAATTCACCCCTCCACTTT
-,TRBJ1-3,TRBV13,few,CASSSAQGGRNTIYF,TGTGCCAGCAGCTCCGCACAGGGCGGGCGAAACACCATATATTTT
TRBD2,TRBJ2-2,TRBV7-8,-,CASYSSGGASGELFF,TGTGCCAGTTATAGTAGCGGGGGGGCCTCCGGGGAGCTGTTTTTT
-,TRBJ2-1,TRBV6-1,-,CASSEEPGGPLTYNEQFF,TGTGCCAGCAGTGAAGAACCAGGAGGTCCTTTGACCTACAATGAGCAGTTCTTC
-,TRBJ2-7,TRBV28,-,CASSLRAYEQYF,TGTGCCAGCAGTCTACGGGCCTACGAGCAGTACTTC
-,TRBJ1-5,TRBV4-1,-,CASSLSIQGGQPQHF,TGCGCCAGCAGCCTAAGCATTCAGGGAGGTCAGCCCCAGCATTTT
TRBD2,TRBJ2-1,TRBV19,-,CASSIGRETYNEQFF,TGTGCCAGTAGTATAGGGCGGGAGACCTACAATGAGCAGTTCTTC
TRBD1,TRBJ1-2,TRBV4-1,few,CASSPGQGTYGYTF,TGCGCCAGCAGCCCGGGACAGGGGACCTATGGCTACACCTTC
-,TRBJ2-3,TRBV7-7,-,CASSRGAAGTDTQYF,TGTGCTAGCAGCCGCGGGGCCGCGGGCACAGATACGCAGTATTTT
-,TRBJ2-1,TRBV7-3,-,CASRDAEGARSNEQFF,TGTGCCAGCAGGGACGCAGAAGGGGCGCGGTCTAATGAGCAGTTCTTC
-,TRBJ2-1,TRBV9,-,CASSGGRSAGNEQFF,TGTGCCAGCAGCGGAGGTCGGTCGGCCGGCAATGAGCAGTTCTTC
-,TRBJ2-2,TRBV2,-,CASTGQGGTGELFF,TGTGCCAGCACCGGCCAGGGAGGCACCGGGGAGCTGTTTTTT
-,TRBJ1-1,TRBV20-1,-,CSASILTEAFF,TGCAGTGCTAGTATTTTGACAGAAGCTTTCTTT
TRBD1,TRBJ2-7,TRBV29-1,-,CSVLGTVSYEQYF,TGCAGCGTTTTAGGGACAGTATCCTACGAGCAGTACTTC
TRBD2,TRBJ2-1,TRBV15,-,CATSPGTSIYNEQFF,TGTGCCACCAGCCCCGGGACTAGCATCTACAATGAGCAGTTCTTC
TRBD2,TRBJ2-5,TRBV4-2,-,CASSQRTSDETQYF,TGTGCCAGCAGCCAGAGGACTAGCGATGAGACCCAGTACTTC
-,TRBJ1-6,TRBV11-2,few,CASSFAGSPLHF,TGTGCCAGCAGCTTCGCGGGGTCACCCCTCCACTTT
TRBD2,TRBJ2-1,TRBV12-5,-,CASGFSPLFSSGNLPSYNEQFF,TGTGCTAGTGGTTTTTCCCCCCTTTTTTCCAGCGGGAACCTCCCCTCCTACAATGAGCAGTTCTTC
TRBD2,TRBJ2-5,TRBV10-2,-,CASKLAGSRETQYF,TGCGCCAGCAAACTAGCGGGATCAAGGGAGACCCAGTACTTC
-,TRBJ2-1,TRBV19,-,CASSLEGGEQFF,TGTGCCAGTAGTCTTGAGGGAGGTGAGCAGTTCTTC
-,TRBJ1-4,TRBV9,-,CASSQVRDGKLFF,TGTGCCAGCAGCCAAGTCAGGGATGGAAAACTGTTTTTT
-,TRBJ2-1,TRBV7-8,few,CASSPPVEDEQFF,TGTGCCAGCAGCCCTCCGGTTGAGGATGAGCAGTTCTTC
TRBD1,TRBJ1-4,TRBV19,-,CASTHNPGQGYGGTNEKLFF,TGTGCCAGTACCCACAATCCGGGACAGGGGTACGGGGGAACTAATGAAAAACTGTTTTTT
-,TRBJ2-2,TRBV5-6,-,CASSFPQDGELFF,TGTGCCAGCAGCTTCCCCCAGGACGGGGAGCTGTTTTTT
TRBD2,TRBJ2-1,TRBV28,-,CASSLGLAGVGNEQFF,TGTGCCAGCAGTCTCGGACTAGCGGGAGTGGGGAATGAGCAGTTCTTC
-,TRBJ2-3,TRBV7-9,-,CASSPGWAESTDTQYF,TGTGCCAGCAGCCCCGGTTGGGCAGAAAGCACAGATACGCAGTATTTT
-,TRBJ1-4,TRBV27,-,CASSFQAAFTGNAPLGKLFF,TGTGCCAGCAGTTTTCAGGCGGCTTTCACAGGGAACGCGCCCCTTGGAAAACTGTTTTTT
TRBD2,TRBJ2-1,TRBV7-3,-,CASSRTSGSGEQFF,TGTGCCAGCAGCAGGACTAGCGGGAGTGGTGAGCAGTTCTTC
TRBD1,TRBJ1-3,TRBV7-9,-,CAPTKSGGQDGNTIYF,TGTGCCCCAACGAAGAGTGGGGGACAGGATGGAAACACCATATATTTT
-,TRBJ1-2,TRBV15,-,CATSRGGLGGYTF,TGTGCCACCAGCAGAGGGGGGCTGGGTGGCTACACCTTC
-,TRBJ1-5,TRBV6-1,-,CASSVITGGLSSNQPQHF,TGTGCCAGCAGTGTGATTACGGGGGGCTTGTCGAGCAATCAGCCCCAGCATTTT
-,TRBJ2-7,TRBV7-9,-,CASSLAGEVNEQYF,TGTGCCAGCAGCTTAGCGGGAGAAGTGAACGAGCAGTACTTC
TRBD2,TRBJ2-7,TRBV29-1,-,CSVVGGGQHEQYF,TGCAGCGTTGTGGGGGGAGGGCAACACGAGCAGTACTTC
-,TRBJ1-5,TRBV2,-,CASNRAAGNQPQHF,TGTGCCAGCAACAGGGCCGCTGGCAATCAGCCCCAGCATTTT
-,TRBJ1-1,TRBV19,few,CASNHQGATEAFF,TGTGCCAGTAACCACCAAGGGGCCACTGAAGCTTTCTTT
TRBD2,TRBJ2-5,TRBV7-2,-,CASSLAPQMSRWGLAEQETQYF,TGTGCCAGCAGCTTAGCCCCCCAGATGAGTCGCTGGGGACTAGCGGAGCAGGAGACCCAGTACTTC
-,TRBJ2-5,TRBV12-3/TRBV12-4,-,CASSLSKETQYF,TGTGCCAGCAGTTTAAGCAAAGAGACCCAGTACTTC
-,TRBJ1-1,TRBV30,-,CAWLRWGMVTEAFF,TGTGCCTGGCTCCGATGGGGCATGGTGACTGAAGCTTTCTTT
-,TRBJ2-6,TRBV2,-,CAIRGGREVSGANVLTF,TGTGCCATCAGGGGTGGCAGGGAGGTTTCTGGGGCCAACGTCCTGACTTTC
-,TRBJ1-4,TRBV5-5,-,CASSAVVGFEKLFF,TGTGCCAGCAGCGCGGTAGTCGGGTTCGAAAAACTGTTTTTT
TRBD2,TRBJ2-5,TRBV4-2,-,CASSQDLGTSKTQYF,TGTGCCAGCAGCCAAGATTTGGGGACTAGCAAGACCCAGTACTTC
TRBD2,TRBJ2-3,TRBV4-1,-,CASSQDASGRVNTQYF,TGCGCCAGCAGCCAAGATGCTAGCGGGAGGGTGAATACGCAGTATTTT
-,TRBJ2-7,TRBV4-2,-,CASSQDKAAHYEQYF,TGTGCCAGCAGCCAAGATAAGGCGGCCCACTACGAGCAGTACTTC